This T cell receptor beta chain was identified during a study of shared clonotypes between healthy human individuals. CD8 cells classed as naive were CD45RO-negative and positively selected for CCR7, excluding terminally differentiated effector memory CD45RA+ cells. Profiled with immunoSEQ multiplex PCR; TCRdb holds only in-frame clones, not every one. Here the sample spans 800,000 or so clones, around 96% being singletons. The sequenced sample was naive CD8+ T cells sorted from blood. This TCR derives from a man in his thirties or forties in good health.

CDR3 sequence reads: CASSPQDMNTEAFF. The CDR3, as DNA: TGTGCCAGCAGCCCGCAGGATATGAACACTGAAGCTTTCTTT. This sequence joins TRBV13 and TRBJ1-1; D gene ambiguous. V gave up 5 bases and J gave up 0 bases, with 10 bases separating them. Germline CDR1 and CDR2: PRHDT and FYEKMQ (reference sequence). The length of the CDR3 is 14 residues.